The sequence of this T cell receptor (beta chain) was determined in a study of T cell responses to AZD1222 COVID-19 vaccine. Libraries were prepared by immunoSEQ multiplex PCR; TCRdb keeps only in-frame clonotypes and omits some of them. Of some 160,000 clones listed, about nine tenths are singletons. This CDR3 is 12 amino acids long. The germline V and J ends were trimmed by 6 bases and 5 bases, with 8 bases remaining between them. Germline V gives CDR1 MNHNY, CDR2 SVGAGI (reference sequence). The sample in question was peripheral blood, obtained on day 0 of AZD1222 vaccination. The clonotype originates from an adult in good health. The gene calls are TRBV6-6 and TRBJ2-1; D is unresolved. CDR3 loop: CASSQHNNEQFF. The CDR3 DNA reads TGTGCCAGCAGCCAACATAACAATGAGCAGTTCTTC.